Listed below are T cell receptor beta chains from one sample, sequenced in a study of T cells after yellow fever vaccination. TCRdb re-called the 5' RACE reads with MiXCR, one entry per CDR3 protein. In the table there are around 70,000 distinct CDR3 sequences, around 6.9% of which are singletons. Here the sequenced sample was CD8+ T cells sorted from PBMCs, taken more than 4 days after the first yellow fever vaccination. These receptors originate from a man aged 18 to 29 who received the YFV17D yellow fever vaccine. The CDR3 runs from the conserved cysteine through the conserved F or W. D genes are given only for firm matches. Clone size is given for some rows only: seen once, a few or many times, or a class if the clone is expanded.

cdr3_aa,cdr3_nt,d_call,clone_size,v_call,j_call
CASSQFHSRFKPNEQYF,TGTGCCAGCAGCCAATTTCACTCGCGGTTCAAGCCCAACGAGCAGTACTTC,NA,few,TRBV3-1,TRBJ2-7
CASSVRDRQGDEQYF,TGCGCCAGCAGCGTAAGGGACAGACAGGGCGACGAGCAGTACTTC,TRBD1,many,TRBV4-3,TRBJ2-7
CASSFGTAYSPLHF,TGTGCCAGCAGTTTTGGTACTGCATATTCACCCCTCCACTTT,NA,few,TRBV12-3/TRBV12-4,TRBJ1-6
CATTSGPGGQPQHF,TGTGCCACCACTTCGGGCCCTGGTGGGCAGCCCCAGCATTTT,NA,few,TRBV15,TRBJ1-5
CASSLDQESGYTF,TGTGCCAGCAGCTTAGATCAGGAGTCGGGCTACACCTTC,NA,many,TRBV11-2,TRBJ1-2
CASSQDAGRHQPQHF,TGCGCCAGCAGCCAAGATGCGGGGAGGCATCAGCCCCAGCATTTT,NA,many,TRBV4-1,TRBJ1-5
CASSFRGSGTQYF,TGTGCCAGCAGTTTTCGGGGGAGCGGGACCCAGTACTTC,NA,many,TRBV27,TRBJ2-5
CASSLVWQGTEQFF,TGTGCCAGCAGCTTAGTGTGGCAGGGGACTGAGCAGTTCTTC,NA,few,TRBV7-2,TRBJ2-1
CASSPKMNTEAFF,TGTGCCAGCAGCCCAAAAATGAACACTGAAGCTTTCTTT,NA,few,TRBV9,TRBJ1-1
CATTQGDSNQPQHF,TGTGCCACCACCCAGGGGGATAGCAATCAGCCCCAGCATTTT,TRBD1,NA,TRBV15,TRBJ1-5
CASSIQFWQSPTLAKNIQYF,TGTGCCAGTAGTATTCAGTTTTGGCAGTCACCTACACTAGCCAAAAACATTCAGTACTTC,NA,few,TRBV19,TRBJ2-4
CASSRAAPITGELFF,TGCGCCAGCAGCCGCGCCGCGCCAATTACCGGGGAGCTGTTTTTT,NA,many,TRBV4-1,TRBJ2-2
CASSSVGTISNQPQHF,TGTGCCAGCAGTTCGGTAGGGACAATTAGCAATCAGCCCCAGCATTTT,NA,few,TRBV6-5,TRBJ1-5
CASSELAGANTQYF,TGTGCCAGCAGCGAACTAGCGGGGGCCAATACGCAGTATTTT,TRBD2,many,TRBV7-8,TRBJ2-3
CASTVGGEEQYF,TGTGCCAGCACCGTTGGGGGCGAGGAGCAGTACTTC,NA,few,TRBV7-9,TRBJ2-7
CASSVQGNPGELFF,TGTGCCAGCAGCGTCCAGGGTAACCCCGGGGAGCTGTTTTTT,NA,few,TRBV9,TRBJ2-2
CAISERRDRGYGYTF,TGTGCCATCAGTGAGCGACGGGACAGGGGGTATGGCTACACCTTC,TRBD1,NA,TRBV10-3,TRBJ1-2
CASSSGTVLPIDEAFF,TGTGCCAGTAGTAGCGGGACCGTTCTCCCAATCGATGAAGCTTTCTTT,NA,NA,TRBV19,TRBJ1-1
CSVLTGGNTEAFF,TGCAGCGTTCTCACAGGGGGTAACACTGAAGCTTTCTTT,TRBD1,many,TRBV29-1,TRBJ1-1
CASSQGGADEQFF,TGCGCCAGCAGCCAAGGGGGGGCAGATGAGCAGTTCTTC,NA,NA,TRBV4-1,TRBJ2-1
CASSLSGIPGELFF,TGTGCCAGCAGTTTGTCGGGGATCCCCGGGGAGCTGTTTTTT,NA,few,TRBV27,TRBJ2-2
CASSPGPLAYGYTF,TGTGCCAGCAGCCCGGGACCCCTGGCCTATGGCTACACCTTC,NA,few,TRBV11-1,TRBJ1-2
CASSLSRGYGYTF,TGTGCCAGCAGTTTATCGCGAGGTTATGGCTACACCTTC,NA,many,TRBV27,TRBJ1-2
CASSHARDLNEQFF,TGCGCCAGCAGCCATGCAAGGGATTTGAATGAGCAGTTCTTC,NA,NA,TRBV5-1,TRBJ2-1
CASSIRGSYSTQHF,TGTGCCAGTAGTATACGGGGAAGCTATTCAACCCAGCATTTT,NA,many,TRBV19,TRBJ1-5
CASSDGQGADGYTF,TGTGCCAGCAGCGACGGACAGGGGGCTGATGGCTACACCTTC,TRBD1,medium-sized,TRBV7-9,TRBJ1-2
CASSPIQGETQYF,TGTGCCAGCAGCCCTATACAGGGGGAGACCCAGTACTTC,TRBD1,many,TRBV12-3/TRBV12-4,TRBJ2-5
CACPQLAGETDTQYF,TGTGCCTGCCCCCAACTAGCGGGGGAGACAGATACGCAGTATTTT,TRBD2,NA,TRBV30,TRBJ2-3
CATSREERATGELFF,TGTGCCACCAGCAGAGAGGAAAGGGCCACCGGGGAGCTGTTTTTT,NA,many,TRBV15,TRBJ2-2
CASSTGTGGETQYF,TGTGCCAGCAGCACCGGGACAGGTGGCGAGACCCAGTACTTC,TRBD1,many,TRBV7-2,TRBJ2-5
CASSFPWLQETQYF,TGTGCCAGCAGCTTCCCTTGGCTCCAAGAGACCCAGTACTTC,NA,many,TRBV7-2,TRBJ2-5
CASSPLGTGNTEAFF,TGTGCCAGCAGCCCGTTGGGGACAGGGAACACTGAAGCTTTCTTT,TRBD1,NA,TRBV6-1,TRBJ1-1
CASRRAGSYNEQFF,TGCGCCAGCAGGAGGGCCGGATCCTACAATGAGCAGTTCTTC,NA,NA,TRBV5-1,TRBJ2-1
CSAAGVTYNEQFF,TGCAGTGCTGCAGGGGTAACCTACAATGAGCAGTTCTTC,NA,NA,TRBV20-1,TRBJ2-1
CASSPASRAYEQYF,TGTGCCAGCAGCCCTGCGTCCAGGGCATACGAGCAGTACTTC,NA,few,TRBV5-4,TRBJ2-7
CASSFFRGSRATNEKLFF,TGTGCCAGCAGTTTTTTCAGGGGGTCAAGGGCAACTAATGAAAAACTGTTTTTT,TRBD1,few,TRBV28,TRBJ1-4
CASSYSLWGRLAEQFF,TGTGCCAGCAGTTACTCCCTTTGGGGGCGATTGGCGGAGCAGTTCTTC,NA,NA,TRBV6-5,TRBJ2-1
CASSELAGARGGELFF,TGTGCCAGCAGCGAGCTAGCGGGGGCTCGCGGCGGGGAGCTGTTTTTT,TRBD2,NA,TRBV9,TRBJ2-2
CASSPSDSNIQYF,TGTGCCAGCAGCCCGAGTGACTCCAACATTCAGTACTTC,NA,few,TRBV7-6,TRBJ2-4
CATRRTSGGTSYEQYF,TGTGCCACCCGTCGGACTAGCGGGGGGACCTCCTACGAGCAGTACTTC,TRBD2,few,TRBV7-9,TRBJ2-7
CASSVARASYEQYF,TGTGCCAGCAGTGTCGCCAGGGCCTCCTACGAGCAGTACTTC,NA,many,TRBV27,TRBJ2-7
CASSWSSGPNEQYF,TGTGCCAGCAGCTGGTCTAGCGGGCCGAACGAGCAGTACTTC,TRBD2,NA,TRBV7-2,TRBJ2-7
CASSQDLLGHNEQFF,TGCGCCAGCAGCCAAGATCTACTAGGCCACAATGAGCAGTTCTTC,NA,many,TRBV4-3,TRBJ2-1
CASSQDRYDTEAFF,TGCGCCAGCAGCCAAGATCGATATGACACTGAAGCTTTCTTT,NA,NA,TRBV4-1,TRBJ1-1
CASSPAGGEETQYF,TGTGCCAGCAGCCCCGCGGGGGGGGAAGAGACCCAGTACTTC,TRBD2,NA,TRBV7-2,TRBJ2-5
CASSQPRGNYTF,TGCGCCAGCAGCCAGCCCAGGGGTAACTACACCTTC,NA,few,TRBV4-1,TRBJ1-2
CASSYSPGASEQFF,TGTGCCAGCAGTTACTCTCCGGGGGCCAGCGAGCAGTTCTTC,NA,NA,TRBV6-2/TRBV6-3,TRBJ2-1
CASSSTPSNTGELFF,TGTGCCAGCAGCTCGACTCCTTCGAACACCGGGGAGCTGTTTTTT,NA,many,TRBV7-3,TRBJ2-2
CASSESGSGGPGELFF,TGTGCCAGCAGTGAATCTGGGAGCGGGGGCCCCGGGGAGCTGTTTTTT,TRBD2,NA,TRBV25-1,TRBJ2-2
CASSYPSSGGSIYEQYF,TGTGCCAGCAGTTACCCAAGTAGCGGGGGATCGATCTACGAGCAGTACTTC,TRBD2,many,TRBV6-5,TRBJ2-7
CASREGSYNSPLHF,TGTGCCAGCCGTGAGGGCTCCTATAATTCACCCCTCCACTTT,NA,NA,TRBV12-3/TRBV12-4,TRBJ1-6
CASSLSSGVIETQYF,TGTGCCAGCAGCTTATCAAGCGGGGTGATAGAGACCCAGTACTTC,TRBD2,many,TRBV7-6,TRBJ2-5
CASSQGQQYYGYTF,TGTGCCAGCAGCCAAGGGCAACAATACTATGGCTACACCTTC,NA,few,TRBV3-1,TRBJ1-2